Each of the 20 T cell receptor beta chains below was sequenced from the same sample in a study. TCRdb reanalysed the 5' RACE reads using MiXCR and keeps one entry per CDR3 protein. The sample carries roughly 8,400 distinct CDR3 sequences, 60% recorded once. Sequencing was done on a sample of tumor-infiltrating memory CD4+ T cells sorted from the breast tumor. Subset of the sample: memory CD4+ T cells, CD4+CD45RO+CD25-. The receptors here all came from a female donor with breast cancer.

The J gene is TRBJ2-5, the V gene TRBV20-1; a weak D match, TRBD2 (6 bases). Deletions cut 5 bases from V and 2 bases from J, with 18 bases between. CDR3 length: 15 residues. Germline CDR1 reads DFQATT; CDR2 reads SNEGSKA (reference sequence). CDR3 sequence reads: CSAPRGSGPQETQYF. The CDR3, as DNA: TGCAGTGCTCCCCGCGGTAGCGGACCTCAAGAGACCCAGTACTTC.

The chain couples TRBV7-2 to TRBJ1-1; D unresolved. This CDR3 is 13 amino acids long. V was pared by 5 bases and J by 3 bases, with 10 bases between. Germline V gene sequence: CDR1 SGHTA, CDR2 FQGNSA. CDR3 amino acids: CASSRRTDTEAFF. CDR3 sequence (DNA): TGTGCCAGCAGCCGGCGGACTGACACTGAAGCTTTCTTT.

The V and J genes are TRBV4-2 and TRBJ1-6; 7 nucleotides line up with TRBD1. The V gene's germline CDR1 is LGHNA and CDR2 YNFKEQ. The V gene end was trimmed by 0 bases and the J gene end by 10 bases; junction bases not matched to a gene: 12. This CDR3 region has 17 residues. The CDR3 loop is CASSQEPGQMEWSPLHF. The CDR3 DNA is TGTGCCAGCAGCCAAGAACCGGGACAGATGGAATGGTCACCCCTCCACTTT.

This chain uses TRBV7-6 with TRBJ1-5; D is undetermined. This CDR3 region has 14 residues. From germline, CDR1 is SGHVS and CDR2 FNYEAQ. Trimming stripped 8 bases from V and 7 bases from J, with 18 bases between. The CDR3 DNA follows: TGTGCCAGCCAACCTGGACTGGCTGTACAGCCCCAGCATTTT. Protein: CASQPGLAVQPQHF.

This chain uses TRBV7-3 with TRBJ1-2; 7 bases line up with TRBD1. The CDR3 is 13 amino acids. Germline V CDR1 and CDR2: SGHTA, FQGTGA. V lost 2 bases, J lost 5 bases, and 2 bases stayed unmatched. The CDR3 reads CASSLEQGYGYTF. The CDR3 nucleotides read TGTGCCAGCAGCTTAGAACAGGGGTATGGCTACACCTTC.

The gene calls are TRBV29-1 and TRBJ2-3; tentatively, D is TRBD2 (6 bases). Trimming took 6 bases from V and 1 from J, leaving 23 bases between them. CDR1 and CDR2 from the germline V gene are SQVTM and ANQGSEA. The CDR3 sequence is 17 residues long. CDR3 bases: TGCAGCGTAAAGGTCGGCGGGGCGAGGAGTGGCACAGATACGCAGTATTTT. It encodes CSVKVGGARSGTDTQYF.

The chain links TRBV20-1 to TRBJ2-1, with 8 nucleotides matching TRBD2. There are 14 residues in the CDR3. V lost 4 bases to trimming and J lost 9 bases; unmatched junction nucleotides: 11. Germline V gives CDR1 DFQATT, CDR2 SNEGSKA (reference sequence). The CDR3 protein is CSATSGSLWGEQFF. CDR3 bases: TGCAGTGCTACAAGCGGGAGTCTGTGGGGTGAGCAGTTCTTC.

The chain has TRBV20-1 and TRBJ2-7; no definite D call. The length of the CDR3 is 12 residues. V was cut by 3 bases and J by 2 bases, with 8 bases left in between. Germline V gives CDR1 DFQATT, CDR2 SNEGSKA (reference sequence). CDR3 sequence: CSASWQAYEQYF. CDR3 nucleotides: TGCAGTGCTAGTTGGCAAGCCTACGAGCAGTACTTC.

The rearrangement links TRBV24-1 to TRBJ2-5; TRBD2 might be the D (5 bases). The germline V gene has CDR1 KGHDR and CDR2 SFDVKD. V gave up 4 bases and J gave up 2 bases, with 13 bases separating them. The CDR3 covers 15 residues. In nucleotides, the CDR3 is TGTGCCACCAGTGACCCCCGGACTTATCAAGAGACCCAGTACTTC. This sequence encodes CATSDPRTYQETQYF.

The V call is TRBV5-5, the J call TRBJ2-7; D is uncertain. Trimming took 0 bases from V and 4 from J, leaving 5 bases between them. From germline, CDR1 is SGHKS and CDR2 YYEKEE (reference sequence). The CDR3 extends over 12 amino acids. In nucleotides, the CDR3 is TGTGCCAGCAGCTTGGAAGGTTACGAGCAGTACTTC. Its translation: CASSLEGYEQYF.

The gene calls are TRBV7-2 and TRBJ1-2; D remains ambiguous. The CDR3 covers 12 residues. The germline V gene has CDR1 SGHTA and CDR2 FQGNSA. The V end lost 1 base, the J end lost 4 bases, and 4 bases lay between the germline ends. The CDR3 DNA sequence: TGTGCCAGCAGCTTAGGGGCCTATGGCTACACCTTC. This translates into CASSLGAYGYTF.

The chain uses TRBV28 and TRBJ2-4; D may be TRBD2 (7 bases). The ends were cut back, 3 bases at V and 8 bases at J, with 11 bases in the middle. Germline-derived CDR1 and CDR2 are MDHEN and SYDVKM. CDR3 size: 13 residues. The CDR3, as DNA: TGTGCCAGCAGTTTCGGGGGGCAGGACATTCAGTACTTC. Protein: CASSFGGQDIQYF. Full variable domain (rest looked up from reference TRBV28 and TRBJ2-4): DVKVTQSSRYLVKRTGEKVFLECVQDMDHENMFWYRQDPGLGLRLIYFSYDVKMKEKGDIPEGYSVSREKKERFSLILESASTNQTSMYLCASSFGGQDIQYFGAGTRLSVL.

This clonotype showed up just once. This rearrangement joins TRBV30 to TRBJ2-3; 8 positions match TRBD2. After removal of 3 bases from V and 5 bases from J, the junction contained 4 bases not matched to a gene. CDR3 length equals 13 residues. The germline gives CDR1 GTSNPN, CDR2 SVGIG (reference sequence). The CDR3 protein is CAWSGLAIDTQYF. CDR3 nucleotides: TGTGCCTGGAGCGGACTAGCTATAGATACGCAGTATTTT.

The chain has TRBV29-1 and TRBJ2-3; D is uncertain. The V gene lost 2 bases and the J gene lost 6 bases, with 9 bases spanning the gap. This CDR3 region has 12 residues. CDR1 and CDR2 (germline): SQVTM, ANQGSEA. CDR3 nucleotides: TGCAGCGTTGAACTGAATCCCGATACGCAGTATTTT. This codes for CSVELNPDTQYF.

The CDR3 sequence is CASSLAIYEQYF. CDR3 coding DNA: TGTGCCAGCAGCTTAGCGATATACGAGCAGTACTTC. This chain uses TRBV7-8 with TRBJ2-7; D remains ambiguous. The CDR3 has 12 residues. V shed 0 bases and J shed 4 bases, with 4 bases lying between them. Germline values: CDR1 SGHVS, CDR2 FQNEAQ.

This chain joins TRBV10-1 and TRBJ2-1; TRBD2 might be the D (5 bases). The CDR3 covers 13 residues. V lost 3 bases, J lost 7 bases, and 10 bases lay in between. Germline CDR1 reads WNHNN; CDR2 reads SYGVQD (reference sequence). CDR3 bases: TGCGCCAGCAGTGATCCTCCGGGAAATGAGCAGTTCTTC. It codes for CASSDPPGNEQFF.

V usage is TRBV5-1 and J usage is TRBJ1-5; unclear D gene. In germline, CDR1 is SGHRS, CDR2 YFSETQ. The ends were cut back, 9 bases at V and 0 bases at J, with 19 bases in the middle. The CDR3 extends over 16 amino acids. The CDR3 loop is CANRALRAYSNQPQHF. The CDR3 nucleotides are TGCGCCAACCGGGCGTTAAGGGCATATAGCAATCAGCCCCAGCATTTT.

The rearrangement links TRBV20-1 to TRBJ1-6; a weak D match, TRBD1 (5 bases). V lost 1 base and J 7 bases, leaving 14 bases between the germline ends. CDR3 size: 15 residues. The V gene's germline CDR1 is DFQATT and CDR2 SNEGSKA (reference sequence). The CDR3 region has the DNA TGCAGTGCTAGAGGGGACGGCCCAAAAAATTCACCCCTCCACTTT. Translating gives CSARGDGPKNSPLHF.

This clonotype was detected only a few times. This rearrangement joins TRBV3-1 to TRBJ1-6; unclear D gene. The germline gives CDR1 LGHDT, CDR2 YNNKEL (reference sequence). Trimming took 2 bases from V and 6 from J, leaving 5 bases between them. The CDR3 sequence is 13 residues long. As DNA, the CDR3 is TGTGCCAGCAGCCAACTGATTAATTCACCCCTCCACTTT. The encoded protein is CASSQLINSPLHF. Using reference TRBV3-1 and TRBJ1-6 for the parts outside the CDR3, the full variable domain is DTAVSQTPKYLVTQMGNDKSIKCEQNLGHDTMYWYKQDSKKFLKIMFSYNNKELIINETVPNRFSPKSPDKAHLNLHINSLELGDSAVYFCASSQLINSPLHFGNGTRLTVT.

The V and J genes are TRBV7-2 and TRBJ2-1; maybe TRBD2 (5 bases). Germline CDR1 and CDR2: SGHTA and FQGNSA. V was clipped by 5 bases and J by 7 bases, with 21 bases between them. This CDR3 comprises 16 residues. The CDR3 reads CASSKRAHRGGNEQFF. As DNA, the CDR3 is TGTGCCAGCAGCAAACGAGCTCACCGAGGAGGTAATGAGCAGTTCTTC.